A selection of T cell receptor beta chains follows, all from one sample in a study of blood T cell repertoires in COVID-19. Using immunoSEQ multiplex PCR, the repertoire was profiled, and TCRdb retains in-frame clones only, with some absent. The sample records about 39,000 clones, roughly three quarters being singletons. The sequenced sample was peripheral blood. Receptor source: a man between 65 and 79 years old with active or convalescent COVID-19. CDR3s include the opening cysteine and the closing phenylalanine or tryptophan. D genes are given only for firm matches. Where a row states a size, it is once, few, many or the class of an expanded clone; other rows omit it.

clone_size	j_call	v_call	d_call	cdr3_nt	cdr3_aa
-	TRBJ2-3	TRBV6-1	-	TGTGCCAGCAGTGAATTAAGCACAGATACGCAGTATTTT	CASSELSTDTQYF
-	TRBJ1-2	TRBV19	-	TGTGCCAGTAGTGCAGGGGCTTCCTATGGCTACACCTTC	CASSAGASYGYTF
-	TRBJ2-3	TRBV20-1	-	TGCAGTGCTAGTCTCAGGACAGTAGATACGCAGTATTTT	CSASLRTVDTQYF
-	TRBJ1-1	TRBV30	-	TGTGCCTGGATTCCGACGGGAGGATTGAACACTGAAGCTTTCTTT	CAWIPTGGLNTEAFF
-	TRBJ2-1	TRBV11-2	TRBD2	TGTGCCAGCAGCTTAAAGCTAGCGGGGGCAGTGGCGTTCTTC	CASSLKLAGAVAFF
-	TRBJ2-3	TRBV5-4	-	TGTGCCAGCAGCACAAAGGGGGGGGCCCCAGATACGCAGTATTTT	CASSTKGGAPDTQYF
once	TRBJ2-2	TRBV7-2	TRBD2	TGTGCCAGCCGCTTAGTTGGGGGGCCGGGGGGGGCCAACACCGGGGAGCTGTTTTTT	CASRLVGGPGGANTGELFF
-	TRBJ2-5	TRBV28	-	TGTGCCAGCAGCCCGTTTCGGCGGTTGAGAGGCACCCAGTACTTC	CASSPFRRLRGTQYF
-	TRBJ1-6	TRBV2	-	TGTGCCAGCACTAAGAACGGCTATAATTCACCCCTCCACTTT	CASTKNGYNSPLHF
-	TRBJ1-6	TRBV7-9	TRBD1	TGTGCCAGCAGCTCCAGACAGGGACTCCTCCACTTT	CASSSRQGLLHF
few	TRBJ2-7	TRBV5-1	TRBD1	TGCGCCAGCAGCTTGGCGGGACAGAAATACGAGCAGTACTTC	CASSLAGQKYEQYF
-	TRBJ1-6	TRBV7-9	-	TGTGCCAGCAGCCAGCAGGGTGTCATACGAATATCACCCCTCCACTTT	CASSQQGVIRISPLHF
-	TRBJ2-3	TRBV5-1	TRBD2	TGCGCCAGCAGCCCGAGTGCGGGGGGGCCAGATACGCAGTATTTT	CASSPSAGGPDTQYF
-	TRBJ2-7	TRBV7-2	-	TGTGCCAGCAGCCCCAGGACTTCCTGGGAGCAGTACTTC	CASSPRTSWEQYF
-	TRBJ2-1	TRBV7-9	TRBD1	TGTGCCAGCAGCCCACCGGGACAGGGGGCTCGTGAGCAGTTCTTC	CASSPPGQGAREQFF
-	TRBJ1-2	TRBV9	-	TGTGCCAGCAGCATGGGACATCGAACTTATGGCTACACCTTC	CASSMGHRTYGYTF
once	TRBJ2-1	TRBV13	TRBD2	TGTGCCAGCAGCTTCCATTCTGGGACTAGCGGGGGGCCGTCGTTCTTC	CASSFHSGTSGGPSFF
few	TRBJ1-5	TRBV28	TRBD1	TGTGCCAGCAGTTCAGGACAGGGTGGAGGTAGCAATCAGCCCCAGCATTTT	CASSSGQGGGSNQPQHF
once	TRBJ1-5	TRBV18	TRBD1	TGTGCCAGCTCGCCGGGACAGGGGGCGGTTTTTCAGCCCCAGCATTTT	CASSPGQGAVFQPQHF
-	TRBJ2-5	TRBV19	-	TGTGCCAGTAGTATACAGGGGATAGGGGAGACCCAGTACTTC	CASSIQGIGETQYF
-	TRBJ2-1	TRBV11-2	TRBD1	TGTGCCAGCAGCCACCTACAGGGGCGCCGTTTTGAGCAGTTCTTC	CASSHLQGRRFEQFF
-	TRBJ1-2	TRBV4-1	TRBD1	TGCGCCAGCAGCCACCGGGACAGCCCCATATTATTCACCTTC	CASSHRDSPILFTF
few	TRBJ1-5	TRBV12-3/TRBV12-4	-	TGTGCCAGCAGTTACAGGAACAATCAGCCCCAGCATTTT	CASSYRNNQPQHF
-	TRBJ1-1	TRBV20-1	TRBD1	TGCAGTGCTAGTCCGGGACAGGGGATCACTGAAGCTTTCTTT	CSASPGQGITEAFF
-	TRBJ2-2	TRBV7-9	TRBD1	TGTGCCAGCAGCCCTAGCCGGCGACAGGGGGGGACCGGGGAGCTGTTTTTT	CASSPSRRQGGTGELFF
once	TRBJ1-4	TRBV10-3	-	TGTGCCATCAATGGGGGCCAGGGTGAAAAACTGTTTTTT	CAINGGQGEKLFF
-	TRBJ2-1	TRBV24-1	TRBD1	TGTGCCACCAGTGAGCCGGGACAGGATAAAGTTTCTTACTACAATGAGCAGTTCTTC	CATSEPGQDKVSYYNEQFF
-	TRBJ2-1	TRBV30	TRBD2	TGTGCCTGGAGGGGACTAGCGAACAATGAGCAGTTCTTC	CAWRGLANNEQFF
-	TRBJ1-2	TRBV5-6	TRBD1	TGTGCCAGCAGCCCCGGACAGGCCGGCTACACCTTC	CASSPGQAGYTF
-	TRBJ2-2	TRBV3-1/TRBV3-2	TRBD1	TGTGCCAGCAGCCAAGTCCGAAGTGGACAGGGGGTCACCGGGGAGCTGTTTTTT	CASSQVRSGQGVTGELFF
-	TRBJ1-3	TRBV3-1/TRBV3-2	TRBD1	TGTGCCAGCACCCAGGGGGGTAGGGGAATTGGAAACACCATATATTTT	CASTQGGRGIGNTIYF
few	TRBJ1-2	TRBV5-1	TRBD1	TGCGCCAGCAGCTTGGCCGGACAGGGCGATGGCTACACCTTC	CASSLAGQGDGYTF
-	TRBJ2-2	TRBV28	-	TGTGCCAGCAGCTCGAACGGCGGCGCTTTCTCCGGGGAGCTGTTTTTT	CASSSNGGAFSGELFF
few	TRBJ2-2	TRBV19	TRBD2	TGTGCCAGTAGTCACCGCGGGGGGTCGAACACCGGGGAGCTGTTTTTT	CASSHRGGSNTGELFF
-	TRBJ2-3	TRBV5-1	-	TGCGCCAGCAGACGGGACACAGATACGCAGTATTTT	CASRRDTDTQYF
-	TRBJ1-2	TRBV29-1	-	TGCAGCGTGGAGGCGGGAGGTCAGGACTATGGCTACACCTTC	CSVEAGGQDYGYTF
-	TRBJ1-2	TRBV7-8	TRBD1	TGTGCCAGCAGCTTAACGACGTCGCGGACAGGGGTCTATGGCTACACCTTC	CASSLTTSRTGVYGYTF